The next 12 T cell receptor beta chains were all read from a single sample in a study of T cells in Graves' hyperthyroidism and ophthalmopathy. Amplified TCR beta CDR3 regions came from RNA transcripts. First-round RT-PCR with HTBI primers amplified the TCR CDR3 region. MiXCR, applied by TCRdb to the multiplex PCR reads, yields one record per CDR3 protein. This sample has fewer than 700,000 distinct CDR3 sequences, with about 15% found just once. Source material: blood. The receptors derive from a woman in her late teens or twenties with Graves' ophthalmopathy.

The genes are TRBV18 and TRBJ1-2; perhaps TRBD1 as D (5 bases). The CDR3 is made up of 13 amino acids. V lost 0 bases and J lost 6, with 8 bases in between. Germline CDR1 KGHSH, CDR2 LQKENI. The CDR3: CASSPPGVHGYTF. The CDR3 DNA is TGTGCCAGCTCACCACCAGGGGTTCATGGCTACACCTTC.

The chain links TRBV19 to TRBJ2-1; the match to TRBD2 covers 8 bases. This CDR3 has 14 amino acids. The J segment lost 8 bases and the V segment lost 7 bases, leaving 10 bases of the junction unmatched. Germline V gene data show CDR1 as LNHDA and CDR2 as SQIVND (reference sequence). DNA for the CDR3: TGTGCCAGTAACCTCGGGACTAGTGACGATGAGCAGTTCTTC. This translates into CASNLGTSDDEQFF.

This clonotype was counted ten times or more. The chain is built from TRBV6-1 and TRBJ2-7; D unresolved. Trimming cost V 4 bases and J 6 bases, with 13 bases left between them. Germline CDR1 is MNHNS and CDR2 is SASEGT. CDR3 length: 13 residues. CDR3 bases: TGTGCCAGCAGTGCGAAAGGGATTGGCGAGCAGTACTTC. Residues: CASSAKGIGEQYF.

The rearrangement joins TRBV5-6 to TRBJ2-7; tentatively, D is TRBD1 or TRBD2 (5 bases each). This CDR3 spans 13 amino acids. Germline V gives CDR1 SGHDT, CDR2 YYEEEE. Trimming took off 2 bases at V and 5 bases at J, with 11 bases between the two ends. The CDR3 DNA sequence: TGTGCCAGCAGCTTCGGGGCGAGAAACGAGCAGTACTTC. As protein: CASSFGARNEQYF.

This clonotype was recorded a few times. This chain links TRBV27 with TRBJ1-1; D gene ambiguous. The V and J ends lost 5 bases and 0 bases respectively, with 10 bases between them. The CDR3 spans 14 residues. Germline CDR1 and CDR2: MNHEY and SMNVEV (reference sequence). CDR3 nucleotides: TGTGCCAGCAGTATCCTAGGAATGAACACTGAAGCTTTCTTT. It encodes CASSILGMNTEAFF.

To note about this clonotype: Compared with germline, one end of the junction differs, possibly owing to a read error. The V call is TRBV4-3, the J call TRBJ2-7, with 7 nucleotides matching TRBD1. The CDR3 extends over 15 amino acids. Looked up from germline, CDR1 is LGHNA and CDR2 is YSLEER. The CDR3 protein is CANSLYRDSLYEQYF. CDR3 bases: TGCGCCAACAGCCTCTACCGGGACAGCCTCTACGAGCAGTACTTC.

The table lists this clonotype with a few counts. This rearrangement joins TRBV6-5 to TRBJ2-3, with D possibly TRBD2 on 5 matching bases. The CDR3 runs 16 residues. CDR1 is MNHEY, CDR2 SVGAGI, per germline. V lost 0 bases, J lost 2 bases, and 12 bases lay in between. The CDR3 sequence: CASSYSPSSITDTQYF. The DNA of the CDR3 is TGTGCCAGCAGTTACTCCCCTAGCTCTATCACAGATACGCAGTATTTT.

This clonotype was detected only once. The chain links TRBV6-2 or TRBV6-3 to TRBJ1-5, with D maybe TRBD1 (5 bases). Germline CDR1 is MNHEY and CDR2 is SVGEGT. The CDR3 is 13 amino acids. Trimming removed 8 bases at V and 6 bases at J, with 14 bases between. CDR3 region: CASWRGRGQPQHF. DNA for the CDR3: TGTGCCAGCTGGAGGGGCCGCGGTCAGCCCCAGCATTTT.

In this sample, this clonotype turned up many times. This sequence joins TRBV12-3 or TRBV12-4 and TRBJ1-1, with D possibly TRBD1 on 6 matching bases. The CDR3 spans 13 residues. Trimming shortened V by 3 bases and J by 4 bases, and 9 bases separated the two germline ends. The CDR3 DNA reads as TGTGCCAGCAGTTTGGTGGACAGCACTGAAGCTTTCTTT. It specifies CASSLVDSTEAFF.

This clonotype was seen a few times. V is TRBV7-9 and J is TRBJ1-1; the match to TRBD1 covers 7 bases. This CDR3 region has 16 residues. The V segment lost 5 bases and the J segment 0 bases; nucleotides outside the gene matches: 9. Germline V gives CDR1 SEHNR, CDR2 FQNEAQ (reference sequence). The DNA for the CDR3 is TGTGCCAGCAGCAGCCGGGACAGAAGGATGAACACTGAAGCTTTCTTT. The encoded protein is CASSSRDRRMNTEAFF. Full variable domain (outside the CDR3, taken from reference TRBV7-9 and TRBJ1-1): DTGVSQNPRHKITKRGQNVTFRCDPISEHNRLYWYRQTLGQGPEFLTYFQNEAQLEKSRLLSDRFSAERPKGSFSTLEIQRTEQGDSAMYLCASSSRDRRMNTEAFFGQGTRLTVV.

This clonotype was detected only a few times. This chain connects TRBV10-3 to TRBJ2-1; 10 bases agree with TRBD1. This CDR3 region has 14 residues. Germline V gene data show CDR1 as ENHRY and CDR2 as SYGVKD. Germline trimming cut 11 bases from V and 5 bases from J; bases unmatched to any gene: 9. The CDR3 region is CAVRDRGGHNEQFF. The CDR3 coding sequence is TGTGCCGTACGGGACAGGGGCGGCCACAATGAGCAGTTCTTC.

In its sample, this clonotype was seen many times. The CDR3 nucleotides read TGTGCCAGCAGACCTACTAGCGGGAGCTCCTACAATGAGCAGTTCTTC. This sequence encodes CASRPTSGSSYNEQFF. The rearrangement links TRBV6-2 or TRBV6-3 to TRBJ2-1; TRBD2 agrees at 11 bases. CDR3 length: 16 amino acids. J was trimmed by 0 bases and V by 6 bases; bases with no gene match: 4. Germline V gene sequence: CDR1 MNHEY, CDR2 SVGEGT.